These 21 T cell receptor beta chains share one sample of origin, sequenced in a study of T cells in Graves' hyperthyroidism and ophthalmopathy. Template material for amplifying TCR beta CDR3 regions consisted of RNA transcripts. The primer set for the first-round RT-PCR of the TCR CDR3 was HTBI. Each CDR3 protein gets one entry after TCRdb re-called the multiplex PCR reads with MiXCR. The sample consists of over 700,000 distinct CDR3 sequences, under 20% of them appearing once. Source material: blood. The receptors originated from a woman in her forties or fifties with Graves' hyperthyroidism that later progressed to Graves' ophthalmopathy.

This clonotype has only a few counts. The chain recombines TRBV5-1 with TRBJ1-6; the D gene is possibly TRBD1 (6 bases). Germline values: CDR1 SGHRS, CDR2 YFSETQ. V was shortened by 0 bases and J by 11 bases, with 12 bases between the two germline ends. This CDR3 is built from 14 residues. CDR3 nucleotides: TGCGCCAGCAGCTTGGAAGGGGGGTTGCCACCCCTCCACTTT. This encodes CASSLEGGLPPLHF.

This clonotype was recorded at least ten times. The V gene is TRBV12-3 or TRBV12-4, the J gene TRBJ2-7; 11 nucleotides line up with TRBD2. This CDR3 contains 14 residues. After removal of 3 bases from V and 5 bases from J, the junction contained 3 bases not matched to a gene. The CDR3 DNA follows: TGTGCCAGCAGTTTTAGCGGGGGGGCGGACGAGCAGTACTTC. Translation gives CASSFSGGADEQYF.

This chain joins TRBV2 and TRBJ1-5; 7 positions match TRBD1. This CDR3 comprises 15 residues. From germline, CDR1 is SNHLY and CDR2 FYNNEI. The J segment lost 6 bases and the V segment lost 6 bases, leaving 11 bases of the junction unmatched. The CDR3 DNA is TGTGCCAGCAGAGAGACCCGACAGGGTGGTCAGCCCCAGCATTTT. Protein product: CASRETRQGGQPQHF.

This clonotype was picked up many times. The V and J genes are TRBV11-2 and TRBJ1-2; D may be TRBD1 (6 bases). Germline V gene sequence: CDR1 SGHAT, CDR2 FQNNGV. With 0 bases removed from V and 3 bases from J, the gap between germline ends came to 11 bases. CDR3 length equals 15 residues. In DNA, the CDR3 is TGTGCCAGCAGCTTAGAAACACAGGGACACTATGGCTACACCTTC. Its protein is CASSLETQGHYGYTF. Filled out from reference TRBV11-2 and TRBJ1-2, the complete variable domain reads EAGVAQSPRYKIIEKRQSVAFWCNPISGHATLYWYQQILGQGPKLLIQFQNNGVVDDSQLPKDRFSAERLKGVDSTLKIQPAKLEDSAVYLCASSLETQGHYGYTFGSGTRLTVV.

This clonotype was detected a few times. V is TRBV7-2 and J is TRBJ1-2, with D unclear. Trimming took off 7 bases at V and 4 bases at J, with 22 bases between the two ends. Germline V CDR1 and CDR2: SGHTA, FQGNSA. The CDR3 is 16 residues long. Here the CDR3 DNA reads TGTGCCAGCAACTCAAACTCAGGTCGAGGCAGCTATGGCTACACCTTC. Residues: CASNSNSGRGSYGYTF.

The chain is built from TRBV6-1 and TRBJ1-1; D is unclear. V was clipped by 7 bases and J by 3 bases, with 12 bases between them. The germline CDR1 and CDR2 sequences are MNHNS and SASEGT. This CDR3 spans 13 amino acids. The CDR3 DNA is TGTGCCAGCATCCCCAGAGGAGACACTGAAGCTTTCTTT. This codes for CASIPRGDTEAFF.

This clonotype was counted ten times or more. This sequence joins TRBV5-1 and TRBJ1-5, with a tentative D call TRBD1 (5 bases). Germline CDR1 and CDR2: SGHRS and YFSETQ. The CDR3 spans 15 residues. Trimming stripped 0 bases from V and 5 bases from J, with 12 bases between. The CDR3: CASSLGQRPDQPQHF. The CDR3 nucleotides are TGCGCCAGCAGCTTGGGACAGAGACCAGATCAGCCCCAGCATTTT.

This clonotype came up many times. The gene calls are TRBV20-1 and TRBJ1-1, with TRBD1 identical over 7 bases. CDR1 and CDR2 (germline): DFQATT, SNEGSKA (reference sequence). This CDR3 is built from 14 residues. After removal of 1 base from V and 3 bases from J, the junction contained 5 bases not matched to a gene. In nucleotides, the CDR3 is TGCAGTGCTAGAGGGGGCAGGGGGTACACTGAAGCTTTCTTT. Protein product: CSARGGRGYTEAFF.

The chain couples TRBV30 to TRBJ2-7; D is ambiguous. The germline V gene has CDR1 GTSNPN and CDR2 SVGIG (reference sequence). This CDR3 comprises 14 residues. Trimming removed 0 bases from V and 3 bases from J, with 12 bases in between. The CDR3 bases are TGTGCCTGGAGTGTACGCGGATTCGTCTACGAGCAGTACTTC. Translation: CAWSVRGFVYEQYF.

This clonotype was observed at least ten times. The CDR3 sequence: CASSLAAVVGTQYF. In DNA form, the CDR3 reads TGTGCCAGCAGCTTAGCGGCAGTGGTTGGGACCCAGTACTTC. The gene calls are TRBV7-8 and TRBJ2-5; D call uncertain. In germline, CDR1 is SGHVS, CDR2 FQNEAQ. Trimming stripped 0 bases from V and 7 bases from J, with 12 bases between. The CDR3 consists of 14 residues.

This clonotype was seen many times. J is TRBJ2-1 and V is TRBV3-1, with D perhaps TRBD2 (5 bases). Deletions cut 0 bases from V and 7 bases from J, with 13 bases between. The germline CDR1 and CDR2 sequences are LGHDT and YNNKEL (reference sequence). There are 15 residues in the CDR3. The CDR3 here is CASSQEAGTGNEQFF. DNA of the CDR3: TGTGCCAGCAGCCAAGAGGCTGGCACGGGGAATGAGCAGTTCTTC.

This clonotype was seen repeatedly, ten times or more. The rearrangement joins TRBV12-3 or TRBV12-4 to TRBJ2-1; the match to TRBD1 covers 8 bases. The CDR3 is made up of 18 amino acids. The ends lost 8 bases at V and 5 bases at J; junction bases unmatched: 20. The CDR3 bases are TGTGCCAGCGTCCACCGGGGGACAGGTATCTCAATAAACAATGAGCAGTTCTTC. The encoded protein is CASVHRGTGISINNEQFF.

This clonotype has at least ten counts. The chain joins TRBV27 to TRBJ2-1, with D perhaps matching TRBD1 (6 bases). Trimming stripped 2 bases from V and 5 bases from J, with 13 bases between. The CDR3 consists of 15 residues. Germline CDR1 and CDR2: MNHEY and SMNVEV (reference sequence). The CDR3 spells CASSLHQGSNNEQFF. DNA of the CDR3: TGTGCCAGCAGTTTACATCAGGGGTCCAACAATGAGCAGTTCTTC.

The J gene is TRBJ1-1, the V gene TRBV9; TRBD1 agrees at 7 bases. V lost 4 bases, J lost 1 base, and 7 bases stayed unmatched. The V gene's germline CDR1 is SGDLS and CDR2 YYNGEE. The CDR3 consists of 15 residues. The CDR3 here is CASSREAGGNTEAFF. Written as DNA, the CDR3 is TGTGCCAGCAGCAGAGAGGCAGGGGGGAACACTGAAGCTTTCTTT.

This clonotype was seen ten or more times. V and J are TRBV3-1 and TRBJ2-5, with unresolved D. This CDR3 is 14 amino acids long. Trimming stripped 4 bases from V and 0 bases from J, with 9 bases between. Germline CDR1 and CDR2: LGHDT and YNNKEL (reference sequence). The CDR3: CASSPPSYQETQYF. The CDR3 DNA follows: TGTGCCAGCAGCCCTCCCTCGTACCAAGAGACCCAGTACTTC.

The J gene is TRBJ1-4, the V gene TRBV7-9; D possibly corresponds to TRBD1 (6 bases). Germline V gene data show CDR1 as SEHNR and CDR2 as FQNEAQ (reference sequence). The V end was cut by 0 bases, the J end by 7 bases, with 15 bases between. This CDR3 contains 16 residues. The chain's CDR3 is CASSLASRGSGEKLFF. The CDR3 DNA reads as TGTGCCAGCAGCTTAGCGTCCAGGGGAAGCGGTGAAAAACTGTTTTTT.

The rearrangement uses TRBV20-1 and TRBJ1-4; 7 nucleotides match TRBD1. J was trimmed by 8 bases and V by 2 bases; bases with no gene match: 14. This CDR3 contains 16 residues. The germline V gene has CDR1 DFQATT and CDR2 SNEGSKA (reference sequence). CDR3 loop: CSARPSTGQRLEKLFF. Written as DNA, the CDR3 is TGCAGTGCTAGACCCTCCACGGGACAGAGGTTGGAAAAACTGTTTTTT.

This clonotype has a count of ten or more. A read error may produce the germline difference seen at one junction end. The chain is built from TRBV5-1 and TRBJ1-1; D is unclear. The germline gives CDR1 SGHRS, CDR2 YFSETQ. The CDR3 sequence is 13 residues long. The CDR3 spells CASSLVGDTEAFF. The CDR3, as DNA: TGTGCCAGCAGCTTAGTCGGGGACACTGAAGCTTTCTTT.

V gene TRBV29-1 combines with J gene TRBJ2-1; no clear D. CDR3 size: 12 residues. Germline V gene data show CDR1 as SQVTM and CDR2 as ANQGSEA. With 7 bases removed from V and 5 bases from J, the gap between germline ends came to 12 bases. This CDR3 reads CSAMDGHNEQFF. DNA for the CDR3: TGCAGCGCAATGGACGGCCACAATGAGCAGTTCTTC.

This clonotype was observed a handful of times. The junction departs from germline at one end; a sequencing error may be responsible. The V call is TRBV11-1, the J call TRBJ1-1, with D perhaps TRBD1 (6 bases). Germline V gene data show CDR1 as SGHAT and CDR2 as FQDESV (reference sequence). CDR3 length equals 13 residues. CDR3 nucleotide sequence: TGTGCCAGCACCTTATCGAGAGGGGGTGAAGCTTTCTTT. This translates into CASTLSRGGEAFF. The full variable domain, rest sourced from reference TRBV11-1 and TRBJ1-1, is EAEVAQSPRYKITEKSQAVAFWCDPISGHATLYWYRQILGQGPELLVQFQDESVVDDSQLPKDRFSAERLKGVDSTLKIQPAELGDSAMYLCASTLSRGGEAFFGQGTRLTVV.

This sequence joins TRBV3-1 and TRBJ1-1; the D gene is possibly TRBD1 (6 bases). V lost 1 base, J lost 6 bases, and 18 bases lay in between. The CDR3 length is 16 residues. CDR1 and CDR2 from the germline V gene are LGHDT and YNNKEL (reference sequence). The chain's CDR3 is CASSQATGIYLAEAFF. The CDR3 DNA sequence: TGTGCCAGCAGCCAAGCAACAGGGATTTACCTGGCTGAAGCTTTCTTT.